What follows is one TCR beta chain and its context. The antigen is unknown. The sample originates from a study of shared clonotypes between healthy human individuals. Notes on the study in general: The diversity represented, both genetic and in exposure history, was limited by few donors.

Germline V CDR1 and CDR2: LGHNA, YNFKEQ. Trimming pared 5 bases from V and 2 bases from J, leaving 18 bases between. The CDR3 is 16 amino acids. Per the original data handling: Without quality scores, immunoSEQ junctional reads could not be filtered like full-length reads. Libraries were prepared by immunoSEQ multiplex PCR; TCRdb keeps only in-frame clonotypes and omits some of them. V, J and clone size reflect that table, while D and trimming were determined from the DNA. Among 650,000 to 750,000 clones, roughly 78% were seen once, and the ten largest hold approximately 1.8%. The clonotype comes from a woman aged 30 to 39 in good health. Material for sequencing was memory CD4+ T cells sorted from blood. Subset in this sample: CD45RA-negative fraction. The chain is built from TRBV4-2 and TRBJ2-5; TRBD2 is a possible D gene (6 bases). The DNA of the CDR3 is TGTGCCAGCAGCTTAACCTTACTAGCCCAACAAGAGACCCAGTACTTC. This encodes CASSLTLLAQQETQYF.